A single sample is the source of the 20 T cell receptor beta chains below, sequenced in a study of blood T cell repertoires in COVID-19. Produced via immunoSEQ multiplex PCR; TCRdb's table is partial and in-frame only. The sample shows about 230,000 clones, approximately 90% of them seen only once. Sequencing was carried out using peripheral blood. These TCRs come from a man between 25 and 39 years old with COVID-19, enrolled during active disease.

This chain connects TRBV18 to TRBJ2-1; weak D call: TRBD2 (5 bases). Trimming removed 7 bases at V and 4 bases at J, with 23 bases between. Germline CDR1 is KGHSH and CDR2 is LQKENI. The CDR3 has 17 residues. The CDR3 coding sequence is TGTGCCAGCTTTACCACCGAGTTGCGGGTAGGTTACAATGAGCAGTTCTTC. Translated, it gives CASFTTELRVGYNEQFF.

The J gene is TRBJ1-1, the V gene TRBV7-2; TRBD1 matches at 7 bases. With V trimmed by 5 bases and J by 4 bases, 7 bases remained unmatched. This CDR3 region has 14 residues. Germline CDR1 reads SGHTA; CDR2 reads FQGNSA. CDR3 protein: CASSQDRWSTEAFF. DNA of the CDR3: TGTGCCAGCAGCCAGGACAGGTGGAGCACTGAAGCTTTCTTT.

The V and J genes are TRBV6-5 and TRBJ1-2; TRBD1 might be the D (5 bases). V was shortened by 4 bases and J by 8 bases, with 17 bases between the two germline ends. From germline, CDR1 is MNHEY and CDR2 SVGAGI. The CDR3 sequence is 14 residues long. CDR3 nucleotides: TGTGCCAGCAGTTCTGTCAGGGAAACATGGGGCTACACCTTC. Translating gives CASSSVRETWGYTF.

The chain uses TRBV9 and TRBJ2-1, with 10 nucleotides matching TRBD2. With V trimmed by 4 bases and J by 1 base, 5 bases remained unmatched. CDR1 and CDR2 (germline): SGDLS, YYNGEE. The CDR3 length is 16 residues. The CDR3 loop is CASSKGLAVSYNEQFF. CDR3 DNA sequence: TGTGCCAGCAGCAAAGGACTAGCGGTTTCCTACAATGAGCAGTTCTTC.

In its sample, this clone was seen once. This chain connects TRBV6-6 to TRBJ1-2; TRBD1 matches 9 bases. CDR3 length: 14 amino acids. Trimming at V came to 6 bases and at J to 8 bases, leaving 10 bases not matched to a gene. CDR1 and CDR2 (germline): MNHNY, SVGAGI (reference sequence). The CDR3 region has the DNA TGTGCCAGCAGATCCGGGACAGGGCCAAGCGGCTACACCTTC. Protein sequence: CASRSGTGPSGYTF.

The J gene is TRBJ1-2, the V gene TRBV20-1; D uncertain. The CDR3 is made up of 11 amino acids. Germline V lookup: CDR1 DFQATT, CDR2 SNEGSKA (reference sequence). V was pared by 1 base and J by 4 bases, with 4 bases between. This CDR3 is CSARVSYGYTF. Written as DNA, the CDR3 is TGCAGTGCTAGAGTGAGCTATGGCTACACCTTC.

This rearrangement joins TRBV4-1 to TRBJ2-7, with 9 bases lining up with TRBD1. Germline V CDR1 and CDR2: MGHRA, YSYEKL. This CDR3 has 14 residues. Losses at the gene ends were 1 base for V and 2 bases for J; bases not matched to a gene: 0. The CDR3 spells CASSQGDRAYEQYF. The CDR3 bases are TGCGCCAGCAGCCAAGGGGACAGGGCCTACGAGCAGTACTTC.

The CDR3 nucleotides read TGTGCCAGTAGTACCTACCCACCTGTCTACGAGCAGTACTTC. Its translation is CASSTYPPVYEQYF. V is TRBV19 and J is TRBJ2-7; D call uncertain. V was clipped by 4 bases and J by 3 bases, with 13 bases between them. The CDR3 consists of 14 residues. CDR1 is LNHDA and CDR2 is SQIVND in the germline V gene (reference sequence).

The chain combines TRBV7-9 with TRBJ1-5; 7 bases match TRBD1. CDR1 and CDR2 (germline): SEHNR, FQNEAQ (reference sequence). This CDR3 is built from 15 residues. V lost 1 base, J lost 7 bases, and 7 bases stayed unmatched. This CDR3 is CASSLVSGGEQPQHF. The CDR3 DNA reads as TGTGCCAGCAGCTTAGTCTCAGGGGGTGAACAGCCCCAGCATTTT.

Of note for this clone: A junction end diverges from the germline sequence, so it may reflect a read error. This rearrangement joins TRBV6-1 to TRBJ2-7; tentative D call: TRBD1 (6 bases). The germline V gene has CDR1 MNHNS and CDR2 SASEGT. The CDR3 has 14 residues. CDR3 DNA sequence: TGTGCCAACAGTGAACGCAGGGGAGCCTACGAGCAGTACTTC. Protein product: CANSERRGAYEQYF.

V usage is TRBV4-1 and J usage is TRBJ2-2; 7 bases line up with TRBD1. The CDR3 extends over 15 amino acids. Germline CDR1 is MGHRA and CDR2 is YSYEKL. With 0 bases clipped from V and 5 bases from J, the junction kept 3 bases outside the gene matches. The CDR3 coding sequence is TGCGCCAGCAGCCAAGACAGGGGGTTTACCGGGGAGCTGTTTTTT. This translates into CASSQDRGFTGELFF.

The chain couples TRBV11-1 to TRBJ2-1; 7 bases map to TRBD2. The V gene's germline CDR1 is SGHAT and CDR2 FQDESV (reference sequence). V shed 4 bases, J shed 4 bases, and the junction held 7 bases outside the gene matches. The CDR3 contains 15 residues. CDR3: CASSSSTSVYNEQFF. DNA of the CDR3: TGTGCCAGCAGCTCCAGCACTAGCGTATACAATGAGCAGTTCTTC.

The gene calls are TRBV19 and TRBJ1-1, with D unclear. V was shortened by 8 bases and J by 6 bases, with 13 bases between the two germline ends. This CDR3 has 12 residues. The germline V gene encodes CDR1 LNHDA and CDR2 SQIVND (reference sequence). DNA of the CDR3: TGTGCCAGTTCGAAAGGAGGGCCTGAAGCTTTCTTT. Its protein is CASSKGGPEAFF.

V usage is TRBV2 and J usage is TRBJ2-3; 10 bases fit TRBD2. Per germline, CDR1 SNHLY and CDR2 FYNNEI. V dropped 4 bases and J dropped 4; count of bases not matched to a gene: 2. The length of the CDR3 is 14 residues. CDR3 bases: TGTGCCAGCAGTGTCAGCGGGGGGGCAGATACGCAGTATTTT. Protein sequence: CASSVSGGADTQYF.

The chain has TRBV6-1 and TRBJ1-1; no clear D gene. The germline V and J ends were trimmed by 3 bases and 8 bases, with 7 bases remaining between them. The CDR3 contains 11 residues. Germline V gives CDR1 MNHNS, CDR2 SASEGT. The CDR3 region has the DNA TGTGCCAGCAGTGAGGGCTCCGAAGCTTTCTTT. It translates to CASSEGSEAFF.

CDR3 sequence reads: CASSLRQVSGNTIYF. The CDR3 nucleotides read TGTGCCAGCAGCCTACGACAGGTCTCTGGAAACACCATATATTTT. This chain uses TRBV14 with TRBJ1-3; D is possibly TRBD1 (6 bases). The germline V gene encodes CDR1 SGHDN and CDR2 FVKESK. This CDR3 is built from 15 residues. Deletions cut 4 bases from V and 0 bases from J, with 10 bases between.

V gene TRBV6-1 combines with J gene TRBJ1-5; TRBD1 agrees at 11 bases. CDR3 size: 18 residues. V dropped 2 bases and J dropped 0; count of bases not matched to a gene: 6. Germline values: CDR1 MNHNS, CDR2 SASEGT. As DNA, the CDR3 is TGTGCCAGCAGTGAATCCGGGACAGGGGGTTATAGCAATCAGCCCCAGCATTTT. Amino acids: CASSESGTGGYSNQPQHF.

The rearrangement joins TRBV7-2 to TRBJ2-4; D ambiguous. The CDR3 runs 12 residues. V was clipped by 4 bases and J by 8 bases, with 9 bases between them. CDR1 and CDR2 (germline): SGHTA, FQGNSA. CDR3 DNA: TGTGCCAGCAGCTGGGCTGTGGACATTCAGTACTTC. This codes for CASSWAVDIQYF.

The chain recombines TRBV27 with TRBJ2-7, with 10 positions matching TRBD2. V dropped 2 bases and J dropped 3; count of bases not matched to a gene: 1. The CDR3 is 14 amino acids. Germline assignment: CDR1 MNHEY and CDR2 SMNVEV (reference sequence). CDR3 in amino acids: CASSLLAGVYEQYF. CDR3 DNA sequence: TGTGCCAGCAGTTTACTAGCGGGAGTCTACGAGCAGTACTTC.

V usage is TRBV7-2 and J usage is TRBJ1-2; TRBD1 matches at 8 bases. Germline lookup yields CDR1 SGHTA and CDR2 FQGNSA. V trimming: 1 base; J trimming: 4 bases; junction bases outside the gene matches: 5. CDR3 size: 15 residues. The CDR3 DNA reads TGTGCCAGCAGCTTAGTCAGGGGGCAGGGCTATGGCTACACCTTC. Residues: CASSLVRGQGYGYTF. Full variable domain (remainder filled in from reference TRBV7-2 and TRBJ1-2): GAGVSQSPSNKVTEKGKDVELRCDPISGHTALYWYRQSLGQGLEFLIYFQGNSAPDKSGLPSDRFSAERTGGSVSTLTIQRTQQEDSAVYLCASSLVRGQGYGYTFGSGTRLTVV.